These 12 T cell receptor beta chains originate from one sample sequenced in a study of blood T cell repertoires in COVID-19 (dated by TCRdb to 2019 to 2021). The method behind the library was the immunoSEQ multiplex PCR assay. Entries here come from immuneACCESS through TCRdb and include only in-frame sequences with V and J called. Some clones fail to appear in such tables; in the studies checked, an unresolved V gene covers under half of the shortfall, and the cause of the remainder is unknown. Across this sample there are some 180,000 clones, with around 85% seen only once. Of the sample, 6.2% falls within the top ten clones. Sequencing was performed on PBMCs or T cells enriched from blood (not recorded which). Source of these receptors: a man aged 40-50 years who had recovered from COVID-19.

The chain combines TRBV11-2 with TRBJ2-2; 8 bases map to TRBD2. With 1 base clipped from V and 3 bases from J, the junction kept 10 bases outside the gene matches. CDR1 and CDR2 from the germline V gene are SGHAT and FQNNGV. The CDR3 is 18 amino acids. The CDR3 nucleotides are TGTGCCAGCAGCTTAGTCGGGGGGGCCACCGTTTACACCGGGGAGCTGTTTTTT. Protein: CASSLVGGATVYTGELFF.

The chain couples TRBV5-6 to TRBJ2-3, with 13 bases aligning to TRBD2. CDR1 is SGHDT and CDR2 is YYEEEE in the germline V gene. The CDR3 is made up of 15 amino acids. The V and J ends lost 5 bases and 11 bases, in that order; junction bases with no gene match: 11. This chain's CDR3 is CASRGAGLAGPEQYF. The CDR3 DNA sequence: TGTGCCAGCAGGGGGGCGGGACTAGCGGGACCAGAGCAGTATTTT.

This rearrangement joins TRBV13 to TRBJ2-7; maybe TRBD1 (5 bases). This CDR3 has 16 residues. V lost 4 bases and J lost 4, with 20 bases in between. The germline V gene encodes CDR1 PRHDT and CDR2 FYEKMQ (reference sequence). In DNA form, the CDR3 reads TGTGCCAGCAGCTCGCTCGACTTGACTGGGGCATACGAGCAGTACTTC. Translation: CASSSLDLTGAYEQYF.

The chain links TRBV5-1 to TRBJ2-5; a possible D gene is TRBD2 (6 bases). The CDR3 has 16 residues. The germline gives CDR1 SGHRS, CDR2 YFSETQ. Trimming took 0 bases from V and 2 from J, leaving 14 bases between them. In DNA form, the CDR3 reads TGCGCCAGCAGCTTGGCCGGGGGAATTAATCAAGAGACCCAGTACTTC. The encoded protein is CASSLAGGINQETQYF.

This chain uses TRBV2 with TRBJ2-7, with 7 positions matching TRBD2. V gave up 2 bases and J gave up 4 bases; unmatched junction bases: 8. CDR1 and CDR2 (germline): SNHLY, FYNNEI. This CDR3 is built from 15 residues. The CDR3 loop reads CASSELAALNYEQYF. CDR3 coding DNA: TGTGCCAGCAGTGAACTAGCGGCGCTCAATTACGAGCAGTACTTC.

This rearrangement joins TRBV19 to TRBJ1-2; possible D gene TRBD1, 6 bases. Trimming pared 5 bases from V and 8 bases from J, leaving 12 bases between. Germline assignment: CDR1 LNHDA and CDR2 SQIVND (reference sequence). This CDR3 spans 12 amino acids. The CDR3 bases are TGTGCCAGTAGTCCTCAGGGGCGCGGCTACACCTTC. Encoded protein: CASSPQGRGYTF.

This chain joins TRBV19 and TRBJ1-1, with TRBD1 matching 9 bases. The CDR3 is 15 residues long. The germline V gene has CDR1 LNHDA and CDR2 SQIVND (reference sequence). V shed 6 bases and J 5 bases; nucleotides not matched to a gene: 10. The CDR3 nucleotides read TGTGCCAGTAGAACTTGGGGACAGGGAGGGACTGAAGCTTTCTTT. Its protein is CASRTWGQGGTEAFF.

The V call is TRBV7-8, the J call TRBJ1-4; 7 bases fit TRBD1. The CDR3 loop spans 14 amino acids. V shed 3 bases and J 8 bases; nucleotides not matched to a gene: 6. Germline V lookup: CDR1 SGHVS, CDR2 FQNEAQ. The CDR3 here is CASSLSQGGEKLFF. The CDR3 DNA reads TGTGCCAGCAGCTTGTCCCAGGGGGGAGAAAAACTGTTTTTT.

The chain combines TRBV7-9 with TRBJ1-1; 10 bases fit TRBD1. CDR1 and CDR2 from the germline V gene are SEHNR and FQNEAQ (reference sequence). The CDR3 loop spans 14 amino acids. V was clipped by 5 bases and J by 5 bases; unmatched bases: 5. The CDR3, as DNA: TGTGCCAGCAGCCACCGGACAGGGGGGACTGAAGCTTTCTTT. It specifies CASSHRTGGTEAFF.

The V and J genes are TRBV6-5 and TRBJ1-4; tentatively, D is TRBD1 (5 bases). The CDR3 is made up of 15 amino acids. Per the germline V gene, CDR1 is MNHEY and CDR2 is SVGAGI. V lost 0 bases to trimming and J lost 7 bases, with 12 bases between them. In DNA form, the CDR3 reads TGTGCCAGCAGTTACTCGTCGGGGGTTGCTGAAAAACTGTTTTTT. Protein product: CASSYSSGVAEKLFF.

This clone is a singleton in its sample. J is TRBJ1-6 and V is TRBV23-1, with D perhaps matching TRBD1 (5 bases). TRBV23-1 is identified as an open reading frame with a role that is uncertain. The CDR3 loop spans 14 amino acids. V lost 10 bases to trimming and J lost 5 bases, with 15 bases between them. CDR3 DNA sequence: TGCGCCACGCTCCTAGGCAGGGATAATTCACCCCTCCACTTT. It translates to CATLLGRDNSPLHF.

The rearrangement links TRBV28 to TRBJ2-7; 7 nucleotides align to TRBD2. The germline V gene encodes CDR1 MDHEN and CDR2 SYDVKM. Trimming removed 6 bases from V and 1 base from J; junction bases left unmatched: 6. This CDR3 has 14 residues. CDR3 residues: CASSSPGGSYEQYF. DNA of the CDR3: TGTGCCAGCAGCTCCCCCGGGGGGTCCTACGAGCAGTACTTC. The entire variable domain, with the rest obtained from reference TRBV28 and TRBJ2-7, is as follows: DVKVTQSSRYLVKRTGEKVFLECVQDMDHENMFWYRQDPGLGLRLIYFSYDVKMKEKGDIPEGYSVSREKKERFSLILESASTNQTSMYLCASSSPGGSYEQYFGPGTRLTVT.